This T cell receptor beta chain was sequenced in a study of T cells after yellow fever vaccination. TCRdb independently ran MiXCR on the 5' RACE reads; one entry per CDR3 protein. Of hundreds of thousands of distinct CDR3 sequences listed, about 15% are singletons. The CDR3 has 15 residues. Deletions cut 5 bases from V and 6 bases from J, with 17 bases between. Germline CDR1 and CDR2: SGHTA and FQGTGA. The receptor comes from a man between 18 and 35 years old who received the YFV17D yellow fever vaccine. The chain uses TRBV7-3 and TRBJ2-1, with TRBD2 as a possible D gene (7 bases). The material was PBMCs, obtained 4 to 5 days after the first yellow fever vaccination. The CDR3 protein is CASSEGRGVGNEQFF. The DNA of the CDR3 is TGTGCCAGCAGCGAGGGGAGGGGGGTAGGCAATGAGCAGTTCTTC. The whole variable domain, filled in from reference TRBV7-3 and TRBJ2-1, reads GAGVSQTPSNKVTEKGKYVELRCDPISGHTALYWYRQSLGQGPEFLIYFQGTGAADDSGLPNDRFFAVRPEGSVSTLKIQRTERGDSAVYLCASSEGRGVGNEQFFGPGTRLTVL.